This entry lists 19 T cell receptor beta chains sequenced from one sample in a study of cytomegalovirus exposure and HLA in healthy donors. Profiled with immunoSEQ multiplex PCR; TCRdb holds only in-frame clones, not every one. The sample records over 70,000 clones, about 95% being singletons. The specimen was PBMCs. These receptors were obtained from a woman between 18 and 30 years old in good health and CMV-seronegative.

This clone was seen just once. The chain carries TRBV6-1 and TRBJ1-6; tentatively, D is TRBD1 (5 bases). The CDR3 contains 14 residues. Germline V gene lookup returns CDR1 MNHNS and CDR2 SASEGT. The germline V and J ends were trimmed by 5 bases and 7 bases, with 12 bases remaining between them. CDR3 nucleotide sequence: TGTGCCAGCAGTTATGACAGAACCAATTCACCCCTCCACTTT. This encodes CASSYDRTNSPLHF.

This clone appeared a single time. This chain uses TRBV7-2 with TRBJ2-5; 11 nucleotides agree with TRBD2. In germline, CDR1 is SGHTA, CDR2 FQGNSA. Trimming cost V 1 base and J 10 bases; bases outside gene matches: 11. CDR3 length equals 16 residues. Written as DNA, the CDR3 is TGTGCCAGCAGCTTAGGTCTAGCGGGGGGCCTTGGCGACCAGTACTTC. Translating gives CASSLGLAGGLGDQYF. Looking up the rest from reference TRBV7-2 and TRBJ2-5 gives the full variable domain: GAGVSQSPSNKVTEKGKDVELRCDPISGHTALYWYRQSLGQGLEFLIYFQGNSAPDKSGLPSDRFSAERTGGSVSTLTIQRTQQEDSAVYLCASSLGLAGGLGDQYFGPGTRLLVL.

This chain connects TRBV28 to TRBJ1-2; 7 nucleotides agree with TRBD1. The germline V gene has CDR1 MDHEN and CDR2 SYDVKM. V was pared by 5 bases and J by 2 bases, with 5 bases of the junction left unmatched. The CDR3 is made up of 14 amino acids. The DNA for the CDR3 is TGTGCCAGCAGTGGAACACAGGGGAACTATGGCTACACCTTC. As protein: CASSGTQGNYGYTF.

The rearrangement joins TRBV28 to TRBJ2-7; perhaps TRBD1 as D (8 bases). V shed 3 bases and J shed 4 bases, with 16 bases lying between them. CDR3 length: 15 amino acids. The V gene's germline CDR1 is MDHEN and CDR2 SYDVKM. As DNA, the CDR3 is TGTGCCAGCAGTTTTCCCAGGGGGCGGGGGTACGAGCAGTACTTC. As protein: CASSFPRGRGYEQYF.

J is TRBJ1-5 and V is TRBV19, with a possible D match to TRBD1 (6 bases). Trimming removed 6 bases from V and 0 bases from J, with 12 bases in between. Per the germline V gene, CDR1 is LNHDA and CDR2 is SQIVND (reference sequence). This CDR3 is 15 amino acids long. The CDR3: CASSTRQVSNQPQHF. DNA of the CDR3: TGTGCCAGTAGCACAAGACAGGTTAGCAATCAGCCCCAGCATTTT.

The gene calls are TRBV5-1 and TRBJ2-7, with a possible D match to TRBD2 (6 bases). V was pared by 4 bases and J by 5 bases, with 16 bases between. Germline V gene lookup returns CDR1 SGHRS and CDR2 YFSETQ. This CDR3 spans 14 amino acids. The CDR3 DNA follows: TGCGCCAGCAGCCCGGTCACGGGGGTGAACGAGCAGTACTTC. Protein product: CASSPVTGVNEQYF.

The CDR3, as DNA: TGTGCCAGCAGCCACAAATTGCCAAACAAGGGCTACACCTTC. Translated: CASSHKLPNKGYTF. V is TRBV5-6 and J is TRBJ1-2; no clear D gene. The germline V and J ends were trimmed by 4 bases and 8 bases, with 18 bases remaining between them. This CDR3 is 14 amino acids long. The germline V gene encodes CDR1 SGHDT and CDR2 YYEEEE.

The CDR3 bases are TGTGCCAGTAGGTCCGCGGGGGCGGGAGGCTACACCTTC. Protein product: CASRSAGAGGYTF. This sequence joins TRBV2 and TRBJ1-2; D is possibly TRBD1 (6 bases). The germline CDR1 and CDR2 sequences are SNHLY and FYNNEI. V lost 9 bases and J 8 bases, leaving 19 bases between the germline ends. The CDR3 spans 13 residues.

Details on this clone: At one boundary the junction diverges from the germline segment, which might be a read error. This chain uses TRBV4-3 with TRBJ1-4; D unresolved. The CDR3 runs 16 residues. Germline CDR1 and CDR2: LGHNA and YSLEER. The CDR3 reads CANSQDRGPTNEKLFF. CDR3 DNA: TGCGCCAACAGCCAAGATCGCGGGCCAACTAATGAAAAACTGTTTTTT.

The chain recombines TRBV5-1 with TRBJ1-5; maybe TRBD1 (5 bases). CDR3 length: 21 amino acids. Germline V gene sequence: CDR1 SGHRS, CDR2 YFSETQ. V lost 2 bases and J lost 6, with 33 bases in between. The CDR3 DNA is TGCGCCAGCAGCTTTTCGCCTCGGGTCAGGGTAAAGAGGGAGGTCGGTCAGCCCCAGCATTTT. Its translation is CASSFSPRVRVKREVGQPQHF.

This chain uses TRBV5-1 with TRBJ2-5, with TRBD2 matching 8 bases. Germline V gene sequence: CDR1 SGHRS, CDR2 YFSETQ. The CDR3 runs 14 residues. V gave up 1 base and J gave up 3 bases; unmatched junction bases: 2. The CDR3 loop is CASSLPGGKETQYF. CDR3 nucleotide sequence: TGCGCCAGCAGCTTGCCGGGGGGGAAAGAGACCCAGTACTTC. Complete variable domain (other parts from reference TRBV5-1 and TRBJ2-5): KAGVTQTPRYLIKTRGQQVTLSCSPISGHRSVSWYQQTPGQGLQFLFEYFSETQRNKGNFPGRFSGRQFSNSRSEMNVSTLELGDSALYLCASSLPGGKETQYFGPGTRLLVL.

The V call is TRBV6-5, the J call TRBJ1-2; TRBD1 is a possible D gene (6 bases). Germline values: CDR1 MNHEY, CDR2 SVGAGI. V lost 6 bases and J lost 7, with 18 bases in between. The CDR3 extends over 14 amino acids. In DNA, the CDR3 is TGTGCCAGCAGGCCCGGGACACCCAGGGGTGGCTACACCTTC. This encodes CASRPGTPRGGYTF.

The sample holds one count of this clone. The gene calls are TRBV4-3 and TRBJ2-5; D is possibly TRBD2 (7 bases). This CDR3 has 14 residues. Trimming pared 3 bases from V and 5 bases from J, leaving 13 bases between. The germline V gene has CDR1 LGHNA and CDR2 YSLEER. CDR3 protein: CASSHPGRGETQYF. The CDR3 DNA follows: TGCGCCAGCAGCCATCCAGGGAGGGGGGAGACCCAGTACTTC.

CDR3 residues: CAISVNKDSGEQFF. The CDR3 DNA is TGTGCCATCAGTGTGAACAAGGACTCGGGCGAGCAGTTCTTC. V and J are TRBV10-3 and TRBJ2-1, with D possibly matching TRBD2 (5 bases). V lost 4 bases and J lost 10, with 17 bases in between. The CDR3 has 14 residues. CDR1 and CDR2 (germline): ENHRY, SYGVKD.

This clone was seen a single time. CDR3: CASSQSQTSNQPQHF. In nucleotides, the CDR3 is TGCGCCAGCAGTCAATCACAAACTAGCAATCAGCCCCAGCATTTT. The chain recombines TRBV23-1 with TRBJ1-5; D gene unclear. TRBV23-1 is given ORF status, its function remaining uncertain. The V end was cut by 0 bases, the J end by 0 bases, with 6 bases between. The CDR3 consists of 15 residues.

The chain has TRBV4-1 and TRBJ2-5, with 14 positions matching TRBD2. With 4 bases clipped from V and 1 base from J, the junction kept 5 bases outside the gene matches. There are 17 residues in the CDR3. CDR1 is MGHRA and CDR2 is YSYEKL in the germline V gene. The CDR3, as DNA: TGCGCCAGCAGCCCCCGGACTAGCGGGGGGACCCAAGAGACCCAGTACTTC. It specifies CASSPRTSGGTQETQYF.

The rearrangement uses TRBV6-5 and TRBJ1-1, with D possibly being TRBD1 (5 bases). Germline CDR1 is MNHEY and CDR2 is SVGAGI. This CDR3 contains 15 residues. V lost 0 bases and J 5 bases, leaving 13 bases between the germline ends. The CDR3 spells CASSYSSGGSTEAFF. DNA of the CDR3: TGTGCCAGCAGTTACTCGAGTGGGGGGAGTACTGAAGCTTTCTTT.

The CDR3 region has the DNA TGCGCCAGTAGAACCGGGACATACTCCTACAATGAGCAGTTCTTC. Its protein product is CASRTGTYSYNEQFF. The chain couples TRBV10-2 to TRBJ2-1; the D gene is possibly TRBD1 (6 bases). The CDR3 is 15 amino acids. V lost 9 bases and J 0 bases, leaving 15 bases between the germline ends. Germline-derived CDR1 and CDR2 are WSHSY and SAAADI.

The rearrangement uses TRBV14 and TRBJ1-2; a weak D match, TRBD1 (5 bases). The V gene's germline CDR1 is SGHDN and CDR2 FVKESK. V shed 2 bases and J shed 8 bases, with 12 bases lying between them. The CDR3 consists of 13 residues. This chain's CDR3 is CASSQSRRGGYTF. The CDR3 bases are TGTGCCAGCAGCCAAAGTCGAAGGGGCGGCTACACCTTC.